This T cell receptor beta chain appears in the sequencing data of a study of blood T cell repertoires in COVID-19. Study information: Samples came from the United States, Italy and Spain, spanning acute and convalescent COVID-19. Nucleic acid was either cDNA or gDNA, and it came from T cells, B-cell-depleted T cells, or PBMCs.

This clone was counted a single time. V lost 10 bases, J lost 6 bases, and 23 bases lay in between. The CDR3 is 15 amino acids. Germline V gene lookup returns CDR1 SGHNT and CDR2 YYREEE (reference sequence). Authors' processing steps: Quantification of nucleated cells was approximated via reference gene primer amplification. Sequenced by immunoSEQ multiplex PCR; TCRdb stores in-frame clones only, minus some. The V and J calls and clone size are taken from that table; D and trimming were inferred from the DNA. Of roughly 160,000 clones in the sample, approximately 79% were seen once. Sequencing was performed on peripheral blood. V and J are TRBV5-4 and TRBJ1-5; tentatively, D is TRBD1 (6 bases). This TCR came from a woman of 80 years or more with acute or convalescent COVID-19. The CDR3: CAFGWGSGAGQPQHF. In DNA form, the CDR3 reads TGTGCCTTCGGTTGGGGGTCAGGGGCGGGTCAGCCCCAGCATTTT.